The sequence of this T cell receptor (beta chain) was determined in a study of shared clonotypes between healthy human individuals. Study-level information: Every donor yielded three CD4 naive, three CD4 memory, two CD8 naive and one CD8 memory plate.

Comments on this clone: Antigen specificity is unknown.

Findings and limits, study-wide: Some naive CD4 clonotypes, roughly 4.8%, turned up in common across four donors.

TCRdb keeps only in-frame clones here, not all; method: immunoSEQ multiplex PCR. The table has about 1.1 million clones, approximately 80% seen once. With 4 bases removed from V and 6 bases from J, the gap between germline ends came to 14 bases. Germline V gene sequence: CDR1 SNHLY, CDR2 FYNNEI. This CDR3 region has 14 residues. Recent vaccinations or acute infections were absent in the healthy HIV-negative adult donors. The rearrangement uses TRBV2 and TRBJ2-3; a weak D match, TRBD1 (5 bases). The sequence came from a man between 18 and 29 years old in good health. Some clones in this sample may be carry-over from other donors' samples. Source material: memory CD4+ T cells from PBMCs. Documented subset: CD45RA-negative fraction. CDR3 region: CASSASLPGDTQYF. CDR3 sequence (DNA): TGTGCCAGCAGTGCGAGTCTACCAGGGGATACGCAGTATTTT.